Below, 29 T cell receptor beta chains from the same sample are listed, as sequenced in a study of identical twins. TCRdb recomputed calls from the 5' RACE reads with MiXCR, one row per CDR3 protein. Of hundreds of thousands of distinct CDR3 sequences in the sample, 20% to 25% are singletons; the top ten hold 0.48%. The same specimen was also included in a second study, on yellow fever vaccine responses in identical twins.

The source material was CD4+ T cells sorted from blood. Every receptor here comes from a woman aged 18-29 years in good health.

The chain joins TRBV5-1 to TRBJ2-1; 7 bases align to TRBD1. The V gene end was trimmed by 3 bases and the J gene end by 5 bases; junction bases not matched to a gene: 5. CDR3 length: 14 residues. Germline V gene lookup returns CDR1 SGHRS and CDR2 YFSETQ. The CDR3 spells CASSSDRLHNEQFF. The CDR3 DNA reads as TGCGCCAGCAGCTCGGACAGGCTCCACAATGAGCAGTTCTTC. Supplemented by reference TRBV5-1 and TRBJ2-1, the full variable domain reads KAGVTQTPRYLIKTRGQQVTLSCSPISGHRSVSWYQQTPGQGLQFLFEYFSETQRNKGNFPGRFSGRQFSNSRSEMNVSTLELGDSALYLCASSSDRLHNEQFFGPGTRLTVL.

The chain couples TRBV2 to TRBJ2-3, with TRBD1 identical over 8 bases. This CDR3 contains 14 residues. V was clipped by 7 bases and J by 2 bases; unmatched bases: 5. Germline V CDR1 and CDR2: SNHLY, FYNNEI. CDR3 nucleotides: TGTGCCAGCACCATGGACAGGGCCACAGATACGCAGTATTTT. Amino acid sequence: CASTMDRATDTQYF.

V gene TRBV24-1 combines with J gene TRBJ2-3; 11 bases are shared with TRBD2. The V gene end was trimmed by 3 bases and the J gene end by 2 bases; junction bases not matched to a gene: 6. The germline V gene encodes CDR1 KGHDR and CDR2 SFDVKD. This CDR3 is built from 17 residues. CDR3 residues: CATSDGRLAGYTDTQYF. The CDR3 bases are TGTGCCACCAGTGATGGACGACTAGCGGGGTACACAGATACGCAGTATTTT.

This clonotype was seen a handful of times. The V gene is TRBV10-1, the J gene TRBJ2-2; possibly TRBD2 for D (6 bases). Germline CDR1 reads WNHNN; CDR2 reads SYGVQD (reference sequence). Trimming removed 3 bases at V and 1 base at J, with 15 bases between. The CDR3 spans 17 residues. Here the CDR3 reads CASSEGGAGQNTGELFF. CDR3 nucleotides: TGCGCCAGCAGTGAAGGAGGAGCGGGTCAGAACACCGGGGAGCTGTTTTTT.

The rearrangement links TRBV11-3 to TRBJ2-1, with a possible D match to TRBD2 (6 bases). This CDR3 is 16 amino acids long. Germline V gene sequence: CDR1 SGHNT, CDR2 YENEEA. V was trimmed by 5 bases and J by 3 bases, leaving 17 bases between them. The CDR3 is CASSPASSGFYNEQFF. The DNA of the CDR3 is TGTGCCAGCAGCCCGGCCTCCAGCGGGTTCTACAATGAGCAGTTCTTC.

The chain employs TRBV5-1 and TRBJ2-3, with D possibly being TRBD1 or TRBD2 (6 bases each). Trimming left V 6 bases short and J 2 bases short, with 19 bases between. Germline CDR1 is SGHRS and CDR2 is YFSETQ. This CDR3 spans 16 amino acids. The CDR3: CASTPSQGGPTDTQYF. The CDR3, as DNA: TGCGCCAGCACCCCCTCTCAAGGGGGGCCCACAGATACGCAGTATTTT. The variable domain in full, completed from reference TRBV5-1 and TRBJ2-3, reads KAGVTQTPRYLIKTRGQQVTLSCSPISGHRSVSWYQQTPGQGLQFLFEYFSETQRNKGNFPGRFSGRQFSNSRSEMNVSTLELGDSALYLCASTPSQGGPTDTQYFGPGTRLTVL.

This chain links TRBV12-3 or TRBV12-4 with TRBJ2-1; maybe TRBD2 (5 bases). The CDR3 is made up of 14 amino acids. Deletions cut 6 bases from V and 5 bases from J, with 14 bases between. DNA for the CDR3: TGTGCCAGCAGAGCGGCGTCACAGCACAATGAGCAGTTCTTC. This gives the protein CASRAASQHNEQFF.

In this sample, this clonotype turned up a few times. The chain carries TRBV24-1 and TRBJ2-1, with 8 bases aligning to TRBD2. The CDR3 has 16 amino acids. The V gene end was trimmed by 5 bases and the J gene end by 0 bases; junction bases not matched to a gene: 5. CDR1 KGHDR and CDR2 SFDVKD come from the germline V gene. CDR3 bases: TGTGCCACCAGTGGTAGGCGGGAGGACTCCTACAATGAGCAGTTCTTC. It encodes CATSGRREDSYNEQFF.

V and J are TRBV3-1 and TRBJ2-1; 9 bases map to TRBD1. This CDR3 region has 14 residues. CDR1 LGHDT and CDR2 YNNKEL come from the germline V gene (reference sequence). Losses at the gene ends were 7 bases for V and 7 bases for J; bases not matched to a gene: 8. Written as DNA, the CDR3 is TGTGCCAGCACTCTGGGACAGGGTGGGAATGAGCAGTTCTTC. It yields the protein CASTLGQGGNEQFF.

This clonotype came up many times. The chain carries TRBV5-1 and TRBJ2-7; TRBD2 is a possible D gene (5 bases). The CDR3 is made up of 16 amino acids. V was clipped by 5 bases and J by 2 bases, with 20 bases between them. CDR1 SGHRS and CDR2 YFSETQ come from the germline V gene. The CDR3 coding sequence is TGCGCCAGCAGTTGGAACCCCAGCGGACCGCCCTACGAGCAGTACTTC. Translating it yields CASSWNPSGPPYEQYF.

The rearrangement uses TRBV12-3 or TRBV12-4 and TRBJ1-1; no clear D. V lost 4 bases and J lost 2, with 8 bases in between. CDR3 length: 13 residues. CDR3 residues: CASSSQSNTEAFF. DNA for the CDR3: TGTGCCAGCAGTTCCCAGAGTAACACTGAAGCTTTCTTT.

This rearrangement joins TRBV5-1 to TRBJ2-7; D unresolved. The CDR3 runs to 15 residues. Germline V gene lookup returns CDR1 SGHRS and CDR2 YFSETQ. V was cut by 2 bases and J by 1 base, with 13 bases left in between. The CDR3 loop is CASSFLSDGSYEQYF. Here the CDR3 DNA reads TGCGCCAGCAGCTTTTTATCGGACGGGTCCTACGAGCAGTACTTC.

This chain joins TRBV18 and TRBJ2-5; 8 nucleotides agree with TRBD2. The CDR3 extends over 17 amino acids. V dropped 0 bases and J dropped 2; count of bases not matched to a gene: 8. Germline V lookup: CDR1 KGHSH, CDR2 LQKENI. CDR3 loop: CASSPPGGGTTQETQYF. CDR3 DNA: TGTGCCAGCTCACCACCGGGCGGGGGGACAACTCAAGAGACCCAGTACTTC.

CDR3 nucleotide sequence: TGTGCCAGCAGCCAAGCGATACTAGGGAGGATGCAGTATTTT. The encoded protein is CASSQAILGRMQYF. The chain has TRBV14 and TRBJ2-3, with D tentatively TRBD2 (6 bases). In germline, CDR1 is SGHDN, CDR2 FVKESK. V lost 1 base and J lost 11, with 16 bases in between. The length of the CDR3 is 14 residues.

This clonotype was seen more than once but under ten times. CDR3: CASSPRGSLLLYTF. The CDR3 DNA sequence: TGTGCCAGCAGTCCGCGGGGGAGCCTCCTCCTCTACACCTTC. The rearrangement joins TRBV27 to TRBJ1-2; a weak D match, TRBD1 (5 bases). Germline lookup yields CDR1 MNHEY and CDR2 SMNVEV (reference sequence). Trimming took off 5 bases at V and 10 bases at J, with 20 bases between the two ends. The CDR3 spans 14 residues.

This chain uses TRBV7-9 with TRBJ2-1; D is uncertain. Trimming pared 5 bases from V and 4 bases from J, leaving 21 bases between. The CDR3 length is 17 residues. CDR1 is SEHNR, CDR2 FQNEAQ, per germline (reference sequence). The CDR3 DNA reads TGTGCCAGCAGCCCAACAAGTCCGTTGGGGTCTTACAATGAGCAGTTCTTC. It yields the protein CASSPTSPLGSYNEQFF.

This clonotype turned up a few times. V usage is TRBV9 and J usage is TRBJ2-3; 7 bases match TRBD2. Germline V CDR1 and CDR2: SGDLS, YYNGEE. The CDR3 totals 17 residues. The trim removed 3 bases at V and 6 bases at J, leaving 16 bases unmatched. The CDR3 region is CASSARGGAGREDTQYF. In DNA, the CDR3 is TGTGCCAGCAGCGCTCGGGGAGGGGCGGGACGTGAGGATACGCAGTATTTT.

This sequence joins TRBV25-1 and TRBJ2-7, with 8 bases aligning to TRBD2. J gave up 3 bases and V 4 bases, and 11 bases lay outside the gene matches. Germline lookup yields CDR1 MGHDK and CDR2 SYGVNS. The CDR3 is 16 residues long. CDR3 sequence reads: CASSAFPGGGIYEQYF. For the CDR3, the DNA is TGTGCCAGCAGTGCGTTCCCGGGCGGGGGGATCTACGAGCAGTACTTC.

This clonotype has more than one count but fewer than ten. The rearrangement links TRBV4-1 to TRBJ2-2; D is uncertain. V lost 4 bases to trimming and J lost 6 bases, with 12 bases between them. The CDR3 loop spans 14 amino acids. Germline CDR1 reads MGHRA; CDR2 reads YSYEKL. For the CDR3, the DNA is TGCGCCAGCAGCCGGATGGAAAATCCCGGGGAGCTGTTTTTT. This translates into CASSRMENPGELFF.

There are a few counts of this clonotype. This sequence joins TRBV2 and TRBJ2-7, with 7 bases that match TRBD1. The V and J ends lost 6 bases and 2 bases, in that order; junction bases with no gene match: 7. This CDR3 comprises 14 residues. CDR1 and CDR2 from the germline V gene are SNHLY and FYNNEI. The CDR3, as DNA: TGTGCCAGCAGGGCTCCGGGACAGCCCTACGAGCAGTACTTC. This gives the protein CASRAPGQPYEQYF. Supplemented by reference TRBV2 and TRBJ2-7, the full variable domain reads EPEVTQTPSHQVTQMGQEVILRCVPISNHLYFYWYRQILGQKVEFLVSFYNNEISEKSEIFDDQFSVERPDGSNFTLKIRSTKLEDSAMYFCASRAPGQPYEQYFGPGTRLTVT.

V usage is TRBV4-2 and J usage is TRBJ2-1; D possibly corresponds to TRBD1 (5 bases). Germline CDR1 is LGHNA and CDR2 is YNFKEQ. The CDR3 spans 17 residues. The V end lost 0 bases, the J end lost 3 bases, and 15 bases lay between the germline ends. The CDR3 DNA reads as TGTGCCAGCAGCCAAGAGGCAGGGCCCTACCGCTACAATGAGCAGTTCTTC. It yields the protein CASSQEAGPYRYNEQFF.

This clonotype occurred a few times. J is TRBJ1-6 and V is TRBV12-3 or TRBV12-4; a possible D gene is TRBD1 (5 bases). Trimming removed 5 bases at V and 3 bases at J, with 8 bases between. The CDR3 runs 14 residues. CDR3: CASSRGGYNSPLHF. In DNA, the CDR3 is TGTGCCAGCAGTCGTGGGGGCTATAATTCACCCCTCCACTTT.

This clonotype has a count of ten or more. This chain links TRBV9 with TRBJ1-2, with TRBD1 matching 7 bases. V lost 5 bases, J lost 6 bases, and 10 bases stayed unmatched. Germline V CDR1 and CDR2: SGDLS, YYNGEE. The CDR3 contains 14 residues. In nucleotides, the CDR3 is TGTGCCAGCAGTGCTACCGACAGGGAGCATGGCTACACCTTC. It translates to CASSATDREHGYTF. The full variable domain, its missing parts supplied by reference TRBV9 and TRBJ1-2, is DSGVTQTPKHLITATGQRVTLRCSPRSGDLSVYWYQQSLDQGLQFLIQYYNGEERAKGNILERFSAQQFPDLHSELNLSSLELGDSALYFCASSATDREHGYTFGSGTRLTVV.

This clonotype has at least ten counts. The V and J genes are TRBV28 and TRBJ2-1; 9 bases map to TRBD2. Germline CDR1 and CDR2: MDHEN and SYDVKM. The CDR3 runs 16 residues. J gave up 6 bases and V 6 bases, and 12 bases lay outside the gene matches. CDR3 sequence reads: CASRYRQRGAFNEQFF. Here the CDR3 DNA reads TGTGCCAGCAGATATCGGCAGCGGGGGGCTTTCAATGAGCAGTTCTTC.

The chain combines TRBV20-1 with TRBJ2-2, with 12 bases that match TRBD2. The CDR3 is 14 amino acids. Unmatched junction bases numbered 7, after V lost 6 bases and J lost 8 bases. Per the germline V gene, CDR1 is DFQATT and CDR2 is SNEGSKA (reference sequence). CDR3 region: CSAPLAGGEGELFF. The CDR3, as DNA: TGCAGTGCCCCACTAGCGGGGGGTGAGGGGGAGCTGTTTTTT.

This clonotype was counted between two and nine times. The chain links TRBV7-9 to TRBJ2-1, with D uncertain. Germline loops: CDR1 SEHNR, CDR2 FQNEAQ (reference sequence). The CDR3 has 15 residues. V shed 5 bases and J shed 0 bases, with 11 bases lying between them. CDR3 loop: CASSIPLTSYNEQFF. The CDR3 DNA reads as TGTGCCAGCAGCATTCCTCTAACCTCCTACAATGAGCAGTTCTTC.

The V gene is TRBV5-4, the J gene TRBJ1-1; 8 positions agree with TRBD1. The germline gives CDR1 SGHNT, CDR2 YYREEE (reference sequence). The CDR3 sequence is 16 residues long. Losses at the gene ends were 0 bases for V and 4 bases for J; bases not matched to a gene: 8. The CDR3 sequence: CASSLANRQGSTEAFF. The CDR3 DNA reads as TGTGCCAGCAGCTTGGCGAACAGACAGGGGTCCACTGAAGCTTTCTTT. Supplemented by reference TRBV5-4 and TRBJ1-1, the full variable domain reads ETGVTQSPTHLIKTRGQQVTLRCSSQSGHNTVSWYQQALGQGPQFIFQYYREEENGRGNFPPRFSGLQFPNYSSELNVNALELDDSALYLCASSLANRQGSTEAFFGQGTRLTVV.

The rearrangement uses TRBV20-1 and TRBJ2-2; D may be TRBD2 (5 bases). Germline V gene sequence: CDR1 DFQATT, CDR2 SNEGSKA (reference sequence). The V end lost 5 bases, the J end lost 7 bases, and 14 bases lay between the germline ends. The CDR3 runs 13 residues. CDR3 region: CSAPLVNNGELFF. CDR3 coding DNA: TGCAGTGCTCCACTAGTTAATAACGGGGAGCTGTTTTTT.

This clonotype has just a few counts. V is TRBV5-6 and J is TRBJ2-2; 10 bases align to TRBD2. From germline, CDR1 is SGHDT and CDR2 YYEEEE. The CDR3 loop spans 17 amino acids. V trimming: 7 bases; J trimming: 7 bases; junction bases outside the gene matches: 16. The CDR3 loop reads CASGGGSGLAMRGELFF. DNA for the CDR3: TGTGCCAGCGGAGGGGGATCGGGACTAGCGATGCGCGGGGAGCTGTTTTTT.